This entry describes one TCR beta chain. The repertoire was sequenced with immunoSEQ multiplex PCR; TCRdb's copy has only in-frame clones and lacks some. The data hold about 40,000 clones, with 84% observed a single time. This sample was included in a study of sequential checkpoint blockade in melanoma. The CDR3 is 17 residues long. V lost 4 bases and J lost 3; bases outside the gene matches: 10. Per germline, CDR1 SGHRS and CDR2 YFSETQ. Specified treatment: randomized to nivolumab then ipilimumab (arm A) or the reverse (arm B). The sequencing here drew on CD8+ T cells sorted from blood (inferred from file names), taken from a patient given nivolumab and ipilimumab in sequence. V and J are TRBV5-1 and TRBJ2-3, with 11 bases fitting TRBD2. This receptor was obtained from a human donor with melanoma. The CDR3 DNA is TGCGCCAGCAGCGTGGGATTAGCGGGGGGGTTTACAGATACGCAGTATTTT. Its protein product is CASSVGLAGGFTDTQYF.